These 19 T cell receptor beta chains came from one sample sequenced in a study of blood T cell repertoires in COVID-19. TCRdb keeps only in-frame clones here, not all; method: immunoSEQ multiplex PCR. The table includes over 200,000 clones, about 76% detected once. Sequencing was carried out using PBMCs or T cells enriched from blood (not recorded which). These TCRs come from a woman aged 45-60 years with acute COVID-19.

This clone was found many times. Other DNA sequences within the sample encode an identical CDR3. The rearrangement links TRBV7-9 to TRBJ2-1; D call uncertain. With 3 bases removed from V and 8 bases from J, the gap between germline ends came to 5 bases. The CDR3 length is 11 residues. The germline V gene encodes CDR1 SEHNR and CDR2 FQNEAQ (reference sequence). The CDR3 here is CASSFRDEQFF. For the CDR3, the DNA is TGTGCCAGCAGCTTCCGAGATGAGCAGTTCTTC.

The chain carries TRBV28 and TRBJ1-5; D is unresolved. Germline CDR1 MDHEN, CDR2 SYDVKM. This CDR3 spans 14 amino acids. V lost 7 bases to trimming and J lost 3 bases, with 13 bases between them. CDR3 sequence (DNA): TGTGCCAGCACCCGCCAGGATTTCAATCAGCCCCAGCATTTT. Protein product: CASTRQDFNQPQHF. Full variable domain (remainder filled in from reference TRBV28 and TRBJ1-5): DVKVTQSSRYLVKRTGEKVFLECVQDMDHENMFWYRQDPGLGLRLIYFSYDVKMKEKGDIPEGYSVSREKKERFSLILESASTNQTSMYLCASTRQDFNQPQHFGDGTRLSIL.

The chain recombines TRBV28 with TRBJ2-2; 8 bases fit TRBD2. CDR1 MDHEN and CDR2 SYDVKM come from the germline V gene. With 5 bases clipped from V and 4 bases from J, the junction kept 6 bases outside the gene matches. There are 15 residues in the CDR3. The CDR3 loop is CASSTGGAGTGELFF. The CDR3 bases are TGTGCCAGCAGTACCGGGGGGGCGGGCACCGGGGAGCTGTTTTTT.

J is TRBJ2-1 and V is TRBV30; TRBD2 matches at 10 bases. After removal of 5 bases from V and 8 bases from J, the junction contained 9 bases not matched to a gene. In germline, CDR1 is GTSNPN, CDR2 SVGIG (reference sequence). The CDR3 totals 14 residues. The CDR3 DNA reads TGTGCCTGGTCCCCTAGCGGGAGACGGGATGAGCAGTTCTTC. It yields the protein CAWSPSGRRDEQFF.

This clone was seen ten or more times. The chain has TRBV28 and TRBJ2-1; 7 nucleotides align to TRBD2. The CDR3 is 15 residues long. V was clipped by 6 bases and J by 5 bases; unmatched bases: 10. CDR1 MDHEN and CDR2 SYDVKM come from the germline V gene. The DNA of the CDR3 is TGTGCCAGCAGCCCGGGCGGGAGAAGCCACAATGAGCAGTTCTTC. It is translated as CASSPGGRSHNEQFF.

CDR3 coding DNA: TGTGCCAGTCAGCAGGGTCCCTACGAGCAGTACTTC. It translates to CASQQGPYEQYF. This chain connects TRBV6-5 to TRBJ2-7, with D tentatively TRBD1 (5 bases). The CDR3 spans 12 residues. V was trimmed by 9 bases and J by 2 bases, leaving 11 bases between them. Germline V gives CDR1 MNHEY, CDR2 SVGAGI.

This chain joins TRBV11-2 and TRBJ2-2, with TRBD1 as a possible D gene (6 bases). The CDR3 totals 12 residues. Germline CDR1 and CDR2: SGHAT and FQNNGV. V was clipped by 5 bases and J by 8 bases, with 9 bases between them. DNA of the CDR3: TGTGCCAGCAGCCTCGGGACAGGGGAGCTGTTTTTT. Protein: CASSLGTGELFF.

The chain combines TRBV6-2 or TRBV6-3 with TRBJ2-1, with 7 bases identical to TRBD2. The ends lost 2 bases at V and 2 bases at J; junction bases unmatched: 3. Per germline, CDR1 MNHEY and CDR2 SVGEGT. There are 15 residues in the CDR3. CDR3 in amino acids: CASSYERDPYNEQFF. In nucleotides, the CDR3 is TGTGCCAGCAGTTACGAGCGGGACCCCTACAATGAGCAGTTCTTC.

J is TRBJ2-3 and V is TRBV30; TRBD1 matches 7 bases. The CDR3 covers 12 residues. J lost 5 bases, V lost 2 bases, and 1 base had no gene match. The germline CDR1 and CDR2 sequences are GTSNPN and SVGIG (reference sequence). The CDR3, as DNA: TGTGCCTGGAGTTCAGGGGGAGATACGCAGTATTTT. Amino acids: CAWSSGGDTQYF.

This clone has a count of ten or more. The V call is TRBV7-9, the J call TRBJ2-7; 8 bases align to TRBD2. V lost 5 bases and J lost 3; bases outside the gene matches: 18. Germline V gene data show CDR1 as SEHNR and CDR2 as FQNEAQ (reference sequence). This CDR3 has 18 residues. The CDR3 DNA reads as TGTGCCAGCAGCCCCGGGACCACGGCTGGGACTAGGGTCTACGAGCAGTACTTC. Encoded protein: CASSPGTTAGTRVYEQYF.

The chain couples TRBV3-1 (or the pseudogene TRBV3-2) to TRBJ1-2, with 9 positions matching TRBD1. V lost 3 bases, J lost 4 bases, and 9 bases stayed unmatched. The germline V gene has CDR1 LGHDT and CDR2 YNNKEL (reference sequence). The CDR3 consists of 16 residues. CDR3 DNA: TGTGCCAGCAGCCATGAGACAGGGGGAAATTTCTATGGCTACACCTTC. It codes for CASSHETGGNFYGYTF.

The chain joins TRBV28 to TRBJ1-3, with TRBD1 matching 7 bases. CDR3 length: 16 residues. The germline V gene encodes CDR1 MDHEN and CDR2 SYDVKM. With 6 bases clipped from V and 0 bases from J, the junction kept 8 bases outside the gene matches. In DNA, the CDR3 is TGTGCCAGCAGCGGATTTCAGGGGGACTCTGGAAACACCATATATTTT. Protein: CASSGFQGDSGNTIYF.

The V gene is TRBV7-2, the J gene TRBJ2-1; 10 bases match TRBD2. Unmatched junction bases numbered 16, after V lost 1 base and J lost 7 bases. Germline V CDR1 and CDR2: SGHTA, FQGNSA. The CDR3 contains 19 residues. The CDR3 region is CASSLDHPGLAIISNEQFF. For the CDR3, the DNA is TGTGCCAGCAGCTTAGATCATCCGGGACTAGCGATCATATCGAATGAGCAGTTCTTC.

The chain recombines TRBV7-3 with TRBJ2-2, with 7 bases aligning to TRBD2. The J segment lost 5 bases and the V segment lost 5 bases, leaving 8 bases of the junction unmatched. Germline values: CDR1 SGHTA, CDR2 FQGTGA. The CDR3 contains 15 residues. CDR3 sequence: CASSLQRESTGELFF. CDR3 coding DNA: TGTGCCAGCAGCCTCCAGCGGGAATCTACCGGGGAGCTGTTTTTT. Combining the CDR3 with reference TRBV7-3 and TRBJ2-2 gives the whole variable domain GAGVSQTPSNKVTEKGKYVELRCDPISGHTALYWYRQSLGQGPEFLIYFQGTGAADDSGLPNDRFFAVRPEGSVSTLKIQRTERGDSAVYLCASSLQRESTGELFFGEGSRLTVL.

The chain couples TRBV10-3 to TRBJ2-1, with D possibly matching TRBD2 (5 bases). This CDR3 contains 15 residues. Deletions cut 4 bases from V and 2 bases from J, with 12 bases between. Per germline, CDR1 ENHRY and CDR2 SYGVKD. CDR3 sequence (DNA): TGTGCCATCAGTGTGGCTAGCCTTACCTACAATGAGCAGTTCTTC. It is translated as CAISVASLTYNEQFF.

The chain combines TRBV7-2 with TRBJ1-2; 7 bases are shared with TRBD1. Germline V CDR1 and CDR2: SGHTA, FQGNSA. This CDR3 region has 16 residues. J gave up 0 bases and V 1 base, and 5 bases lay outside the gene matches. The CDR3 sequence is CASSLGPGTANYGYTF. CDR3 in DNA: TGTGCCAGCAGCTTAGGGCCGGGGACAGCTAACTATGGCTACACCTTC.

The chain carries TRBV28 and TRBJ2-3, with TRBD2 matching 10 bases. CDR3 size: 17 residues. With 4 bases clipped from V and 6 bases from J, the junction kept 13 bases outside the gene matches. CDR1 and CDR2 (germline): MDHEN, SYDVKM. The CDR3 is CASSSPASGSARDTQYF. The CDR3 coding sequence is TGTGCCAGCAGTTCCCCGGCTAGCGGGAGTGCACGCGATACGCAGTATTTT.

V is TRBV4-1 and J is TRBJ2-4; 7 bases are a match to TRBD1. The CDR3 spans 17 residues. Germline loops: CDR1 MGHRA, CDR2 YSYEKL. The trim removed 4 bases at V and 3 bases at J, leaving 12 bases unmatched. CDR3 bases: TGCGCCAGCAGCCCTAGACAGGGATTGTTCGGCAAAAACATTCAGTACTTC. It encodes CASSPRQGLFGKNIQYF.

The gene calls are TRBV6-6 and TRBJ1-4; the D gene is possibly TRBD1 (6 bases). Germline V lookup: CDR1 MNHNY, CDR2 SVGAGI (reference sequence). V was pared by 5 bases and J by 2 bases, with 12 bases between. This CDR3 spans 15 amino acids. This CDR3 is CASSLDSATNEKLFF. In nucleotides, the CDR3 is TGTGCCAGCAGTCTGGACAGCGCCACTAATGAAAAACTGTTTTTT.